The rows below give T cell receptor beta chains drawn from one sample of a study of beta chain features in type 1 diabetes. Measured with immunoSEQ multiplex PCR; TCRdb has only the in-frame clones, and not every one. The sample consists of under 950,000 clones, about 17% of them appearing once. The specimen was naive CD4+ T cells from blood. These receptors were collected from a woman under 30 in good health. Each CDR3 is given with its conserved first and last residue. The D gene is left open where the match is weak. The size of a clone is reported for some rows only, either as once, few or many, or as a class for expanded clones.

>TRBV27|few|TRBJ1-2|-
CASSIPGAESDTF
TGTGCCAGCAGTATCCCCGGGGCAGAGAGTGACACCTTC
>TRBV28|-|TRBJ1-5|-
CASSSAEMSNQPQHF
TGTGCCAGCAGTTCCGCCGAGATGAGCAATCAGCCCCAGCATTTT
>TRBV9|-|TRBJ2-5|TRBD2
CASSAVGTRIETQYF
TGTGCCAGCAGCGCAGTAGGGACTAGAATTGAGACCCAGTACTTC
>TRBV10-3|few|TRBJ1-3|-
CAISGDISGNTIYF
TGTGCCATCAGTGGCGACATCTCTGGAAACACCATATATTTT
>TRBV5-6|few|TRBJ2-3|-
CASSLYGIADTQYF
TGTGCCAGCAGCTTGTACGGGATTGCAGATACGCAGTATTTT
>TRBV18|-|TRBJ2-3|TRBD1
CASSLDRASRDTQYF
TGTGCCAGCTCTCTCGACAGGGCATCGCGGGATACGCAGTATTTT
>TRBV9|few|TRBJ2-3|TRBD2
CASSVSSGRTDTQYF
TGTGCCAGCAGCGTTTCTAGCGGGAGGACCGATACGCAGTATTTT
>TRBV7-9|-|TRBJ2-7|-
CASSVPEQYF
TGTGCCAGCAGCGTGCCCGAGCAGTACTTC
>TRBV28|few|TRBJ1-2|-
CATTGTHRGYTF
TGTGCCACGACCGGGACTCATCGGGGCTACACCTTC
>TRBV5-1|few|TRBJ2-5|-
CASSLESGNKETQYF
TGCGCCAGCAGCTTGGAGTCCGGGAATAAAGAGACCCAGTACTTC
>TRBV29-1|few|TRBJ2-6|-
CSVPDGSGANVLTF
TGCAGCGTCCCGGATGGCTCTGGGGCCAACGTCCTGACTTTC
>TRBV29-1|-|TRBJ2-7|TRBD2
CSVVRTSGNYEQYF
TGCAGCGTCGTGAGGACTAGCGGGAACTACGAGCAGTACTTC
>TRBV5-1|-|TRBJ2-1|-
CASSLAVTSERFF
TGCGCCAGCAGCTTGGCCGTGACGTCTGAACGGTTCTTC
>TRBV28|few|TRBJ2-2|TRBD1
CASSFGGQGYTGELFF
TGTGCCAGCAGTTTCGGTGGACAGGGTTACACCGGGGAGCTGTTTTTT
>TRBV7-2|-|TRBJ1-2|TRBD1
CASSPGTGANYGYTF
TGTGCCAGCAGCCCCGGGACAGGGGCTAACTATGGCTACACCTTC
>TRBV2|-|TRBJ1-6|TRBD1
CASKGAVSPLHF
TGTGCCAGCAAGGGGGCTGTGTCACCCCTCCACTTT
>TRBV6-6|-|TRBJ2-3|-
CASSYANRQDTQYF
TGTGCCAGCAGTTACGCAAACAGGCAAGATACGCAGTATTTT
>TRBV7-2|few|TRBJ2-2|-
CASSPLGRTYTGELFF
TGTGCCAGCAGCCCCCTGGGTCGGACCTACACCGGGGAGCTGTTTTTT
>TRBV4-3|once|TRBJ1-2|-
CASSQDLGNNYGYTF
TGCGCCAGCAGCCAAGATCTCGGGAATAACTATGGCTACACCTTC
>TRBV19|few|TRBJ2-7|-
CASSHAGYEQYF
TGTGCCAGTAGTCACGCAGGATACGAGCAGTACTTC